One and the same sample provided the 16 T cell receptor beta chains below, sequenced in a study of T cell responses to AZD1222 COVID-19 vaccine. TCRdb's copy holds only in-frame clones and misses some; the assay was immunoSEQ multiplex PCR. The table records over 150,000 clones, about 86% of them present only once. Sequencing was performed on peripheral blood, taken 28 days after the second AZD1222 dose. The receptors shown here come from an adult who received the AZD1222 COVID-19 vaccine.

This chain connects TRBV4-2 to TRBJ1-6; tentatively, D is TRBD1 (6 bases). Between the trimmed V and J ends, which lost 3 bases and 5 bases, there was a span of 11 bases. CDR1 is LGHNA, CDR2 YNFKEQ, per germline. This CDR3 has 15 amino acids. The CDR3 DNA follows: TGTGCCAGCAGCCAGAACGGGGGGCATAATTCACCCCTCCACTTT. It yields the protein CASSQNGGHNSPLHF.

The chain uses TRBV6-5 and TRBJ1-4; D gene unclear. Trimming took 0 bases from V and 0 from J, leaving 5 bases between them. Germline CDR1 MNHEY, CDR2 SVGAGI. The CDR3 sequence is 15 residues long. DNA of the CDR3: TGTGCCAGCAGTTACTCGAGAGCAACTAATGAAAAACTGTTTTTT. Translated: CASSYSRATNEKLFF.

V usage is TRBV7-2 and J usage is TRBJ2-1; 8 nucleotides align to TRBD1. The CDR3 length is 14 residues. Trimming cost V 5 bases and J 7 bases; bases outside gene matches: 7. Germline V gives CDR1 SGHTA, CDR2 FQGNSA. The CDR3 region has the DNA TGTGCCAGCAGCAAACCAGACAGGGGTAATGAGCAGTTCTTC. It is translated as CASSKPDRGNEQFF.

This chain links TRBV7-2 with TRBJ2-7; D unclear. This CDR3 is built from 12 residues. With 2 bases removed from V and 12 bases from J, the gap between germline ends came to 14 bases. Germline V gene sequence: CDR1 SGHTA, CDR2 FQGNSA. Here the CDR3 reads CASSLRPLRLYF. CDR3 nucleotide sequence: TGTGCCAGCAGCTTACGGCCCCTTAGGTTGTACTTC.

The V gene is TRBV2, the J gene TRBJ2-3, with 12 nucleotides matching TRBD2. Trimming at V came to 4 bases and at J to 1 base, leaving 6 bases not matched to a gene. This CDR3 region has 17 residues. Germline V gives CDR1 SNHLY, CDR2 FYNNEI. The CDR3 loop is CASSVSRTSGGTDTQYF. For the CDR3, the DNA is TGTGCCAGCAGTGTATCCCGGACTAGCGGGGGCACAGATACGCAGTATTTT.

The CDR3 sequence: CASSSAERGNQPQHF. The DNA for the CDR3 is TGTGCCAGCAGTTCGGCCGAGAGGGGGAATCAGCCCCAGCATTTT. The genes are TRBV28 and TRBJ1-5, with a tentative D call TRBD1 (6 bases). V was pared by 4 bases and J by 4 bases, with 14 bases between. The CDR3 is made up of 15 amino acids. CDR1 MDHEN and CDR2 SYDVKM come from the germline V gene. The variable domain in full, with the rest retrieved from reference TRBV28 and TRBJ1-5, is DVKVTQSSRYLVKRTGEKVFLECVQDMDHENMFWYRQDPGLGLRLIYFSYDVKMKEKGDIPEGYSVSREKKERFSLILESASTNQTSMYLCASSSAERGNQPQHFGDGTRLSIL.

This clone was observed a handful of times. The chain links TRBV6-5 to TRBJ2-7; no reliable D call. Germline V gene lookup returns CDR1 MNHEY and CDR2 SVGAGI. This CDR3 region has 14 residues. Trimming left V 6 bases short and J 2 bases short, with 14 bases between. CDR3 DNA sequence: TGTGCCAGCAGACAGACGGGTTTCCCCTACGAGCAGTACTTC. Translated, it gives CASRQTGFPYEQYF.

V gene TRBV7-8 combines with J gene TRBJ1-3; D call uncertain. Trimming took off 4 bases at V and 4 bases at J, with 8 bases between the two ends. CDR1 is SGHVS and CDR2 is FQNEAQ in the germline V gene. There are 13 residues in the CDR3. For the CDR3, the DNA is TGTGCCAGCAGCTGGGTAGCCGGAAACACCATATATTTT. Translating gives CASSWVAGNTIYF.

A word on this clone: The junction shows a germline mismatch at one end, possibly a read error. The genes are TRBV11-3 and TRBJ1-6, with 8 nucleotides matching TRBD1. The CDR3 has 19 residues. Germline V CDR1 and CDR2: SGHNT, YENEEA. The CDR3 reads CASSLDRTGRSSYNSPIHF. CDR3 in DNA: TGTGCCAGCAGCTTAGACCGGACAGGGAGGAGCTCCTATAATTCACCCATCCACTTT.

This rearrangement joins TRBV6-6 to TRBJ1-1; D gene unclear. CDR3 size: 14 residues. The germline V gene encodes CDR1 MNHNY and CDR2 SVGAGI (reference sequence). V gave up 0 bases and J gave up 5 bases, with 10 bases separating them. The CDR3 loop is CASSYSGQGTEAFF. DNA of the CDR3: TGTGCCAGCAGTTACTCTGGGCAAGGGACTGAAGCTTTCTTT.

This clone appeared a single time. This rearrangement joins TRBV29-1 to TRBJ1-5; D is ambiguous. This CDR3 is built from 13 residues. CDR1 and CDR2 from the germline V gene are SQVTM and ANQGSEA. Trimming took 7 bases from V and 0 from J, leaving 10 bases between them. This CDR3 reads CSGQDGSNQPQHF. The CDR3 DNA sequence: TGCAGCGGGCAAGACGGTAGCAATCAGCCCCAGCATTTT.

V is TRBV2 and J is TRBJ2-2, with 8 bases aligning to TRBD1. Germline assignment: CDR1 SNHLY and CDR2 FYNNEI. J gave up 7 bases and V 9 bases, and 10 bases lay outside the gene matches. This CDR3 contains 14 residues. DNA for the CDR3: TGTGCCAGTGACCCCGGACAGGGTTTCGGGGAGCTGTTTTTT. Protein sequence: CASDPGQGFGELFF. Full variable domain (outside the CDR3, taken from reference TRBV2 and TRBJ2-2): EPEVTQTPSHQVTQMGQEVILRCVPISNHLYFYWYRQILGQKVEFLVSFYNNEISEKSEIFDDQFSVERPDGSNFTLKIRSTKLEDSAMYFCASDPGQGFGELFFGEGSRLTVL.

V is TRBV18 and J is TRBJ1-2; D call uncertain. V lost 0 bases and J 6 bases, leaving 20 bases between the germline ends. The CDR3 runs to 17 residues. CDR1 KGHSH and CDR2 LQKENI come from the germline V gene. The CDR3 sequence is CASSPPWADLGADGYTF. DNA for the CDR3: TGTGCCAGCTCACCACCTTGGGCGGACCTGGGAGCCGATGGCTACACCTTC.

The rearrangement joins TRBV3-1 (or the pseudogene TRBV3-2) to TRBJ2-2; 8 nucleotides line up with TRBD1. Germline V gene sequence: CDR1 LGHDT, CDR2 YNNKEL (reference sequence). J was trimmed by 7 bases and V by 6 bases; bases with no gene match: 10. The length of the CDR3 is 15 residues. The CDR3, as DNA: TGTGCCAGCAGGAACAGGGGGACCAGCGGCGGGGAGCTGTTTTTT. This translates into CASRNRGTSGGELFF.

This clone was seen a few times. The chain has TRBV7-6 and TRBJ1-6; D is perhaps TRBD1 (6 bases). V was clipped by 7 bases and J by 6 bases, with 22 bases between them. Germline V gene data show CDR1 as SGHVS and CDR2 as FNYEAQ. The CDR3 has 17 residues. The CDR3 is CASKLRTGQGFNSPLHF. The CDR3 DNA sequence: TGTGCCAGCAAATTACGAACAGGCCAGGGGTTTAATTCACCCCTCCACTTT. The full variable domain, completed using reference TRBV7-6 and TRBJ1-6, is GAGVSQSPRYKVTKRGQDVALRCDPISGHVSLYWYRQALGQGPEFLTYFNYEAQQDKSGLPNDRFSAERPEGSISTLTIQRTEQRDSAMYRCASKLRTGQGFNSPLHFGNGTRLTVT.

V usage is TRBV28 and J usage is TRBJ2-3; 8 bases match TRBD2. CDR1 and CDR2 from the germline V gene are MDHEN and SYDVKM. V shed 8 bases and J 5 bases; nucleotides not matched to a gene: 9. The CDR3 covers 14 residues. The CDR3 bases are TGTGCCAGCTCAATTAGCGGGGCTTTAGATACGCAGTATTTT. Amino acid sequence: CASSISGALDTQYF.